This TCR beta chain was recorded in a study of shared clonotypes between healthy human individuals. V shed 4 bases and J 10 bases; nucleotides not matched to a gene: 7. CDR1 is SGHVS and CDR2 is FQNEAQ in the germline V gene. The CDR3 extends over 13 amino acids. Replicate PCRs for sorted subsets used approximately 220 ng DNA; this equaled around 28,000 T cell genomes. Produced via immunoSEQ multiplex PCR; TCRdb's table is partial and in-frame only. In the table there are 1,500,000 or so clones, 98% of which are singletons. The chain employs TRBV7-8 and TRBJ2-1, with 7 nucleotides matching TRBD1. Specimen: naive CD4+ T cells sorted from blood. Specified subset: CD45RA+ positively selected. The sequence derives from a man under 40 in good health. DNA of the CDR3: TGTGCCAGCAGCTCGCAAGGGGGCGGGGAGCAGTTCTTC. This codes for CASSSQGGGEQFF.